The TCR beta chain under discussion was sequenced for a study of early T cells in non-severe SARS-CoV-2 infection. TCRdb itself ran the 5' RACE reads through MiXCR, one entry per CDR3 protein. The data show about 60,000 distinct CDR3 sequences, with 10% to 15% seen just once and about 5% held by the top ten. The receptor was derived from an adult who was a healthcare worker with PCR-confirmed SARS-CoV-2 infection or an uninfected control (not recorded which). Sequenced: whole blood.

The CDR3 DNA reads TGTGCCAGCTCACATCGGGATCTCATGAACACTGAAGCTTTCTTT. It encodes CASSHRDLMNTEAFF. The rearrangement links TRBV18 to TRBJ1-1; D not certain. The CDR3 extends over 15 amino acids. V lost 4 bases and J lost 0, with 12 bases in between. The germline V gene has CDR1 KGHSH and CDR2 LQKENI.